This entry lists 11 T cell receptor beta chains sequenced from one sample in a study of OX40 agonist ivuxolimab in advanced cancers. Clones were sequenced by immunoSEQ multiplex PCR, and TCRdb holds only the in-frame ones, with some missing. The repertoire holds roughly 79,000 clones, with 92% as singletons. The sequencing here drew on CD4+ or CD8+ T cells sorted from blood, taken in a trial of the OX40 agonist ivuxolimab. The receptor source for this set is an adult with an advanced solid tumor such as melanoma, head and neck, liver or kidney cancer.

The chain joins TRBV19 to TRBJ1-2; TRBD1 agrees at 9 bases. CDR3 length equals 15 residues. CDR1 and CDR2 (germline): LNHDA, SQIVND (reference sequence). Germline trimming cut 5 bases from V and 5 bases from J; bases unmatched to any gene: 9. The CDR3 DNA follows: TGTGCCAGTAGTTCCCCGGACAGGGGATGGTATGGCTACACCTTC. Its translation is CASSSPDRGWYGYTF.

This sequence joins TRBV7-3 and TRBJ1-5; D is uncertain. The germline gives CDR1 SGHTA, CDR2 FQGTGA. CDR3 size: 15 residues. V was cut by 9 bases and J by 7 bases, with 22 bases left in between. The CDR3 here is CARRTGEGANQPQHF. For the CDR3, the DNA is TGTGCCAGGAGAACCGGGGAGGGCGCGAACCAGCCCCAGCATTTT.

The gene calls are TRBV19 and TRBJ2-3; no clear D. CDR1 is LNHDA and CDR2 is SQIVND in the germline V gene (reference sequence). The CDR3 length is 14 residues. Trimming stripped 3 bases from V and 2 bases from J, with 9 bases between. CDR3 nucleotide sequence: TGTGCCAGTAGTATCCGTCTAAACACAGATACGCAGTATTTT. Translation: CASSIRLNTDTQYF.

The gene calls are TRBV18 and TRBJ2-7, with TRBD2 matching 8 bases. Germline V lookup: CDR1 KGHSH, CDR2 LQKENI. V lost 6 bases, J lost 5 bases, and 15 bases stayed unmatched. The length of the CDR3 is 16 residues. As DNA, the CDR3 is TGTGCCAGCTCCCTCGGGGGAGCGGGAGTAGGAAACGAGCAGTACTTC. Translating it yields CASSLGGAGVGNEQYF. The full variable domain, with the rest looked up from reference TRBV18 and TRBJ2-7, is NAGVMQNPRHLVRRRGQEARLRCSPMKGHSHVYWYRQLPEEGLKFMVYLQKENIIDESGMPKERFSAEFPKEGPSILRIQQVVRGDSAAYFCASSLGGAGVGNEQYFGPGTRLTVT.

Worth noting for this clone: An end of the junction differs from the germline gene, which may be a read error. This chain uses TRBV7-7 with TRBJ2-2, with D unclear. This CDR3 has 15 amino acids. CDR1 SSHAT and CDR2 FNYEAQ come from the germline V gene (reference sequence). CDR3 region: CASSLSTPYTGELFF. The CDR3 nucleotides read TGTGCTAGCAGCTTAAGCACCCCTTACACCGGGGAGCTGTTTTTT.

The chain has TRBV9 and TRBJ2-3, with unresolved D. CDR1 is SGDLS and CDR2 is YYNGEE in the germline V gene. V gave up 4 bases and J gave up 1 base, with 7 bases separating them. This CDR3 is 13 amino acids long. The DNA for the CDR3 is TGTGCCAGCAGCCCCCGGGGCACAGATACGCAGTATTTT. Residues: CASSPRGTDTQYF.

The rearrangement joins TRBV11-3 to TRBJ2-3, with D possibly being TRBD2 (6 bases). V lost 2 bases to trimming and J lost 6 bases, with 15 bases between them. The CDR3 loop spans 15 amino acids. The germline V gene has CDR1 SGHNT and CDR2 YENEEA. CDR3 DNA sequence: TGTGCCAGCAGCTTACGACTAGGGGTCGCGGATACGCAGTATTTT. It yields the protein CASSLRLGVADTQYF.

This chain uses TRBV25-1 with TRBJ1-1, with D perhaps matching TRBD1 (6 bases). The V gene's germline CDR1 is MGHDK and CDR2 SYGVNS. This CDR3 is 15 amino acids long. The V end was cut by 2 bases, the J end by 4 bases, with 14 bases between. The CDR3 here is CASSEKGVGGTEAFF. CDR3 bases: TGTGCCAGCAGTGAAAAGGGGGTTGGGGGCACTGAAGCTTTCTTT.

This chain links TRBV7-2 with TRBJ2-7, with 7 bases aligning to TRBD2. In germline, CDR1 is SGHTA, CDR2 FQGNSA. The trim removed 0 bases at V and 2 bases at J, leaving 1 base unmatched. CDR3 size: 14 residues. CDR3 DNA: TGTGCCAGCAGCTTAGCGGGAGGGCCCTACGAGCAGTACTTC. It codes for CASSLAGGPYEQYF.

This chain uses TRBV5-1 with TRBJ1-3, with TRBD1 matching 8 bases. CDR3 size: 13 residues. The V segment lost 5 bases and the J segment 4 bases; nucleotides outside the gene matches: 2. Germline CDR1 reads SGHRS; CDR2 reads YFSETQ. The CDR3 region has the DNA TGCGCCAGCAGACAGGGGGACGGAAACACCATATATTTT. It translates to CASRQGDGNTIYF.

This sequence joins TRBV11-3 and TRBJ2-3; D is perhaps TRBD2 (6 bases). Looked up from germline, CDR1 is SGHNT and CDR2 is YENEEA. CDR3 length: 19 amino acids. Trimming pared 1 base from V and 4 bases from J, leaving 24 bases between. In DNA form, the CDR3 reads TGTGCCAGCAGCTTAGGGATGAGGGACTGGGAAGATACCCCAGATACGCAGTATTTT. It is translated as CASSLGMRDWEDTPDTQYF.